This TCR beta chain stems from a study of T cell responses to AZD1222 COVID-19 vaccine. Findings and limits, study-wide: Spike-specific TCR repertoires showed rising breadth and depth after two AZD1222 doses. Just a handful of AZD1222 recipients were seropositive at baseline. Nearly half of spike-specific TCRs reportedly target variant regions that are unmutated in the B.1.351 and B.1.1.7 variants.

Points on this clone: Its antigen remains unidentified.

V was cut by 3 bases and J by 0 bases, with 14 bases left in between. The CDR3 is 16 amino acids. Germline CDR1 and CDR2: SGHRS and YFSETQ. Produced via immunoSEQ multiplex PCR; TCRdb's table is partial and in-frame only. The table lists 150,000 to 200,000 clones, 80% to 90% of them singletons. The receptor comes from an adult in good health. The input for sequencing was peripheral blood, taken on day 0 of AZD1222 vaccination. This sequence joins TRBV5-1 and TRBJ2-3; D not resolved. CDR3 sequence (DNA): TGCGCCAGCAGCTACGGCGGTCGAACTAGCACAGATACGCAGTATTTT. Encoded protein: CASSYGGRTSTDTQYF.